The source of this T cell receptor beta chain is a study of cytomegalovirus exposure and HLA in healthy donors. General study points: Upon later analysis, HLA-associated TCR beta chains proved more clonally expanded than other, equally common chains. Accurate prediction of most subjects' HLA-A and HLA-B alleles from TCR beta sequences was reported. Previously analyzed data showed that most TCR beta V segments were productive at a frequency of about 90% or about 30%.

The V gene lost 4 bases and the J gene lost 8 bases, with 19 bases spanning the gap. This CDR3 region has 15 residues. Germline CDR1 SGHTS, CDR2 YDEGEE. With 60 Vbeta and 13 Jbeta primers, the PCR was carried out. Data came from immunoSEQ multiplex PCR; TCRdb stores just in-frame clones and leaves some out. Of around 140,000 clones in the sample, around 77% were seen once. This clone is a singleton in its sample. Its antigen is not identified. Sequenced: PBMCs. This receptor was identified in a male donor in good health and CMV-seropositive. The rearrangement links TRBV5-8 to TRBJ2-1; a possible D gene is TRBD1 (6 bases). The chain's CDR3 is CASSQGTRTRDEQFF. The CDR3, as DNA: TGTGCCAGCAGCCAAGGGACACGAACTCGCGATGAGCAGTTCTTC.